The source of this T cell receptor beta chain is a study of blood T cell repertoires in COVID-19. About the study: Both acute and convalescent COVID-19 samples were obtained from the United States, Italy and Spain. In each case, the material was cDNA or gDNA derived from T cells, B-cell-depleted T cells, or PBMCs.

In the source study's methods: Reference gene primers were amplified, and this amplification served to estimate nucleated cell counts. Assay: immunoSEQ multiplex PCR; the TCRdb copy retains only in-frame clones and omits some. V and J calls and clone size follow that table, whereas D and trimming were derived from the DNA. The sample has about 170,000 clones; 86% are singletons. The CDR3 runs 17 residues. The source of this sequence is a man between 65 and 85 years old with acute or convalescent COVID-19. The sequencing sample was made of peripheral blood. The chain couples TRBV21-1 to TRBJ2-7; the D call of TRBD1 is as the table states it, not checked on the DNA. TRBV21-1 is marked as a pseudogene. The CDR3, as DNA: TGTGCCAGCAGCAAATATGAAGGGACAGGGTCTACCTACGAGCAGTACTTC. Amino acids: CASSKYEGTGSTYEQYF.